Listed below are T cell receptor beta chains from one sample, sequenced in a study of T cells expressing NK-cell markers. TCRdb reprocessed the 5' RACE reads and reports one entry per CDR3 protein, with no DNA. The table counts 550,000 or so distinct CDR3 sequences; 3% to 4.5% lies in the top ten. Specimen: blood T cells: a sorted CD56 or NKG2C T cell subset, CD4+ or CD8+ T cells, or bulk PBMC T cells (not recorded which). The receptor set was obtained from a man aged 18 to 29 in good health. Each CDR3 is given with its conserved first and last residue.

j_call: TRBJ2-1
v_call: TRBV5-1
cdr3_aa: CASSLSTSLGNEQFF

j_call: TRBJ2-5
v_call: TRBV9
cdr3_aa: CASSASGRSYETQYF

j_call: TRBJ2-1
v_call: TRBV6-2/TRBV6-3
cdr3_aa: CASSYVSPSYNEQFF

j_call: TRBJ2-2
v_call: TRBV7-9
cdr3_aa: CATSSASGSITGELFF

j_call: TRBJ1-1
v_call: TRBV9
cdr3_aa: CASSVEGAPNTEAFF

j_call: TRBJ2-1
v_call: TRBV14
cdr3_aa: CASRTDRSSYNEQFF

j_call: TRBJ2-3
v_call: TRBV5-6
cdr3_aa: CASSFGQGAIDTQYF

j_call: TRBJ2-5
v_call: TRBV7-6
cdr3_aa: CASSLWLEAETQYF

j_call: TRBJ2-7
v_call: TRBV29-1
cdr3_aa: CSVKGGYEQYF

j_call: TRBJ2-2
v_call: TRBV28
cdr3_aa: CASSPSTSGTLTGELFF

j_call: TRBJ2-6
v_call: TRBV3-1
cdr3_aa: CASSQVVQGATPGANVLTF

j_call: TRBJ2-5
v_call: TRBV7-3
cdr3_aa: CASSFGGYWEETQYF

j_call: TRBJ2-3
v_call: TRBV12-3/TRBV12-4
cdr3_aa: CASSFVSGGLQDTQYF

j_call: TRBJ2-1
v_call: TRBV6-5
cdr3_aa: CASSYSPRGVGEQFF

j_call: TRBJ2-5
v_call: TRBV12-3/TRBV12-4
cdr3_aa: CASSLVSGLAGGETQYF

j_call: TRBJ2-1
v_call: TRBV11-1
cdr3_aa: CASSYPPGLAGVPLNEQFF

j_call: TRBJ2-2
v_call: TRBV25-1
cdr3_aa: CASSESGRALRGELFF

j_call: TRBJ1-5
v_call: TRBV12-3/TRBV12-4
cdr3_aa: CASSPDRDWNQPQHF

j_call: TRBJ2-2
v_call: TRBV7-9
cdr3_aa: CASSLPRQGAIGELFF

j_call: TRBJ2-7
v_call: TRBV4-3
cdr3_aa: CASSQEGTSGRAGEQYF

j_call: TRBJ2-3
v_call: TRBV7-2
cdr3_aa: CASSLARLSTYTQYF

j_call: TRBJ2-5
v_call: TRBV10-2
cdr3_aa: CASSEGGLEETQYF

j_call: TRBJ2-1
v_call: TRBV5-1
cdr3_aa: CASSLAPWGYNEQFF

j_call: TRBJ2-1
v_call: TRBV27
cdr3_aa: CASSPVGGVLIYNEQFF

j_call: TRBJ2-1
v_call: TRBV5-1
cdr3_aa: CASSYWSDRAYNEQFF

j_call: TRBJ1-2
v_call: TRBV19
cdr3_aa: CASTFPGQALYGYTF

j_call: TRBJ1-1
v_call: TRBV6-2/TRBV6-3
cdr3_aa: CASSFLGATEAFF

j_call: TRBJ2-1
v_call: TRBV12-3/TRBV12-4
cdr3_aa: CASSFTDPPQFF

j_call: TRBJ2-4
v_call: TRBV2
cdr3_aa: CASRGEQRKNIQYF

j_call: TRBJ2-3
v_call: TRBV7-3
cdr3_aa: CASSLARAPRETQYF

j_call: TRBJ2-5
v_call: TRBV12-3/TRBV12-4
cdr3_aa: CASSGTDSLGSQYF

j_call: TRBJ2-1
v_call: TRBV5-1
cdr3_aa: CASRITNEQFF

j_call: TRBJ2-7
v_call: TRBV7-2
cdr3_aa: CASSLETSGVYEQYF

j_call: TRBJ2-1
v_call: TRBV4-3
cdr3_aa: CASSQDLGTGNDEQFF

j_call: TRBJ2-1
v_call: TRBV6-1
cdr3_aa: CASSGTSGSDEQFF

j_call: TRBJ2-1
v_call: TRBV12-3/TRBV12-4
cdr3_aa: CASSTPGLAKEQFF

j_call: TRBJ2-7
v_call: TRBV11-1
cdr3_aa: CASSHAGLNSGRVSYEQYF

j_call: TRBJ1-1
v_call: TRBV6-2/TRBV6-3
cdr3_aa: CASSRGSYTEAFF

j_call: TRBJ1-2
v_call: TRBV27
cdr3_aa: CASSLSAGRINYGYTF

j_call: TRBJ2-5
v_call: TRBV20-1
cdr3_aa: CSAGPTGVQQETQYF

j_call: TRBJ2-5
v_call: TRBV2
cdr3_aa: CASSEQGIDQETQYF

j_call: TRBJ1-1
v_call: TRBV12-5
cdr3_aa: CASGQGQAEAFF

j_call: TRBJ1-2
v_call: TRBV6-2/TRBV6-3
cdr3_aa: CASSYLSEYGYTF

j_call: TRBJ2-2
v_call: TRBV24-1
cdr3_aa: CATSDAGTTFSGELFF

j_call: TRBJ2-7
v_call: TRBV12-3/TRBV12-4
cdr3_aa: CASSPSGDRSYEQYF

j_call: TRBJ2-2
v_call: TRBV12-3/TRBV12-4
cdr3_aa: CASSFGTGGPSYTGELFF